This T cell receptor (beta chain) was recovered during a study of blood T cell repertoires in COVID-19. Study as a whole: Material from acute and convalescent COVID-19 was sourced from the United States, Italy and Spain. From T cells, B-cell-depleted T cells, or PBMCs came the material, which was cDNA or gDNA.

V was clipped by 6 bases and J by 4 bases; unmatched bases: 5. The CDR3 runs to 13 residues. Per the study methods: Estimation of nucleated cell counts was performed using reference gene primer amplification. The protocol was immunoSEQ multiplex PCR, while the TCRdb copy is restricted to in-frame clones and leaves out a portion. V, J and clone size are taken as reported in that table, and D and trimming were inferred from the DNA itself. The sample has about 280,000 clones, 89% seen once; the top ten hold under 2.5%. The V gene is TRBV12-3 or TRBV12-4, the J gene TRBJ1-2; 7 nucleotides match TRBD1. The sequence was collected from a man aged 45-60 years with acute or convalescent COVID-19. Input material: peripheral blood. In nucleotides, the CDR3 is TGTGCCAGCAGCAGGGGGACGATCTATGGCTACACCTTC. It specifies CASSRGTIYGYTF.